This T cell receptor beta chain was found in a study of T cell changes during pregnancy in multiple sclerosis. The CDR3 sequence is 15 residues long. The V end was cut by 2 bases, the J end by 3 bases, with 11 bases between. Per the germline V gene, CDR1 is SGHRS and CDR2 is YFSETQ. Produced via immunoSEQ multiplex PCR; TCRdb's table is partial and in-frame only. The table includes about 55,000 clones, approximately 94% detected once. This clone was observed once. This TCR came from a female donor with multiple sclerosis, enrolled in a pregnancy study. This chain connects TRBV5-1 to TRBJ2-2; D perhaps matches TRBD1 (5 bases). The input for sequencing was CD8+ T cells from peripheral blood mononuclear cells, taken after pregnancy. CDR3 in amino acids: CASSFLGPDTGELFF. As DNA, the CDR3 is TGCGCCAGCAGCTTTCTGGGGCCCGACACCGGGGAGCTGTTTTTT.